The source of this T cell receptor beta chain is a study of regulatory T cells in long-lasting Graves disease. Study results and limitations: Under persistent disease, TRBV28, TRBJ1-2 and TRBJ2-5 were used preferentially.

As regards this clonotype: What it recognizes is unknown.

The CDR3 runs to 17 residues. CDR1 is DFQATT, CDR2 SNEGSKA, per germline (reference sequence). V gave up 1 base and J gave up 5 bases; unmatched junction bases: 7. Arm-PCR of CDR3 regions and iRepertoire HTBI primers were the basis on which TCR beta libraries were built. TCRdb analysed the multiplex PCR reads with MiXCR anew, one entry per CDR3 protein. The data contain some 400,000 distinct CDR3 sequences, 15% of them singletons. Time point here: newly diagnosed GD, antithyroid drugs for less than 3 months. TCR sequences were obtained from RNA taken from PBMCs. The same sample was also studied in work on T cells in Graves' hyperthyroidism and ophthalmopathy.

The sequence came from a woman in her 30s with Graves disease. The chain carries TRBV20-1 and TRBJ2-5, with 16 bases lining up with TRBD2. The starting material was peripheral blood mononuclear cells (PBMCs), obtained at new diagnosis, from a patient treated with antithyroid drugs. Written as DNA, the CDR3 is TGCAGTGCTAGAGGAGGGACTAGCGGGAGGGCCAGGGAGACCCAGTACTTC. Its protein is CSARGGTSGRARETQYF.